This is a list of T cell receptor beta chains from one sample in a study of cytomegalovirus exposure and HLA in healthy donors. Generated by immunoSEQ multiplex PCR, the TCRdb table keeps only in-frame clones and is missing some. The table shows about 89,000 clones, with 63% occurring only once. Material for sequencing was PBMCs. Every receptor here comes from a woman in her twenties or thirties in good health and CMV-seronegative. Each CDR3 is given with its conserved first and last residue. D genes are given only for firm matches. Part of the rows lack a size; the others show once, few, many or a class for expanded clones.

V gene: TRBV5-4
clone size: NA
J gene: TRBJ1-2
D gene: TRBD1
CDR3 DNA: TGTGCCAGCAGCGCAGGGACAGCGACCAGATTAAACAGCTATGGCTACACCTTC
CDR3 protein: CASSAGTATRLNSYGYTF

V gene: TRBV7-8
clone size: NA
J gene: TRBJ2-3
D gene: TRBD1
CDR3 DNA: TGTGCCAGCAGCTTAGCGGACAGGTTCGCAGATACGCAGTATTTT
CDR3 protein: CASSLADRFADTQYF

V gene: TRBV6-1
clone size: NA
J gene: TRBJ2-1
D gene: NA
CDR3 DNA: TGTGCCAGCAGTGAAAAAGCCGCGGTCTCCTACAATGAGCAGTTCTTC
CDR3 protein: CASSEKAAVSYNEQFF

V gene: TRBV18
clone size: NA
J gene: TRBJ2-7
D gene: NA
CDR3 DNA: TGTGCCAGCTCACCAAAGGCAGGGGGGCACGAGCAGTACTTC
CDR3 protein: CASSPKAGGHEQYF

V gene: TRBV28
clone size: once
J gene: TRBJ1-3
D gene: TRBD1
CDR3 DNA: TGTGCCAGCAGTTTGACAGGGGTTGGAAACACCATATATTTT
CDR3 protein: CASSLTGVGNTIYF

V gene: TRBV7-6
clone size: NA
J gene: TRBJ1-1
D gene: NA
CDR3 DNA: TGTGCCAGCAGCTTAGGGGCTTCCGGGGGAACTGAAGCTTTCTTT
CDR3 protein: CASSLGASGGTEAFF

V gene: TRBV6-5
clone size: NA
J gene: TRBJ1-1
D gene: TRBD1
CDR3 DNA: TGTGCCAGCAGCTCACCCGGGACAGTGAACACTGAAGCTTTCTTT
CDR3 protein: CASSSPGTVNTEAFF

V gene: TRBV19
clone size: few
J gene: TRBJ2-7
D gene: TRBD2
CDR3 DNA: TGTGCCAGTAAAGAGACTAGCGGGGGACTCTACGAGCAGTACTTC
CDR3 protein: CASKETSGGLYEQYF

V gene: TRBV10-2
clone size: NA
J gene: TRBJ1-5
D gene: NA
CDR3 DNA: TGCGCCAGCTGGGACACCTCTTCACGACAGCCCCAGCATTTT
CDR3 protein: CASWDTSSRQPQHF

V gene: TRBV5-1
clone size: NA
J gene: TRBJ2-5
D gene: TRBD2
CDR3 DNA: TGCGCCAGCAGCTTGTCGGGACTAAGGGAGACCCAGTACTTC
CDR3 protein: CASSLSGLRETQYF

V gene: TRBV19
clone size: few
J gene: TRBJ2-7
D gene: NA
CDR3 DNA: TGTGCCAGTAGTATGACGACAGTCTACGAGCAGTACTTC
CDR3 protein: CASSMTTVYEQYF

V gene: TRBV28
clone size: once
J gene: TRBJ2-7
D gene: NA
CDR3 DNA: TGTGCCAGCAGTTTGACAGGAGATTCCTACGAGCAGTACTTC
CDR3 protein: CASSLTGDSYEQYF

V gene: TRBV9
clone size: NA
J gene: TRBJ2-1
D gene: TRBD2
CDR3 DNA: TGTGCCAGCAGCCCCGCGGGGGTAGCAGGCAATGAGCAGTTCTTC
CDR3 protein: CASSPAGVAGNEQFF

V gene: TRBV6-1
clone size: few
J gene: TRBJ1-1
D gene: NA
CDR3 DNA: TGTGCCAGCAGTTTCCCCGGGGGGCATGGTGCTTTCTTT
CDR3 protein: CASSFPGGHGAFF

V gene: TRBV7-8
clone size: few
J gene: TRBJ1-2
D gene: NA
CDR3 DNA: TGTGCCAGCAGCGATTTCTGGGCGGGGCAGGCAAGGAACTATGGCTACACCTTC
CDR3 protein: CASSDFWAGQARNYGYTF

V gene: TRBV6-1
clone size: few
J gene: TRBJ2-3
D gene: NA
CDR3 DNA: TGTGCCAGCACCCAGCGGCTCACAGATACGCAGTATTTT
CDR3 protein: CASTQRLTDTQYF

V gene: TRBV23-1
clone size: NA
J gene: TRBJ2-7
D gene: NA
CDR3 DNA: TGCGCCAGCAGTCAATGGGGGGACAGATACTTC
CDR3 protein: CASSQWGDRYF

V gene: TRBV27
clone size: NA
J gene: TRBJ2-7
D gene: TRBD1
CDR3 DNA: TGTGCCAGCACCCTTATGGGGGGGACAGGGTTCAACGAGCAGTACTTC
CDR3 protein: CASTLMGGTGFNEQYF

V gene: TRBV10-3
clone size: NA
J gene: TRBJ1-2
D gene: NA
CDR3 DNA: TGTGCCATCAGTGGGGGGACGGGGGACTATGGCTACACCTTC
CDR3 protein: CAISGGTGDYGYTF

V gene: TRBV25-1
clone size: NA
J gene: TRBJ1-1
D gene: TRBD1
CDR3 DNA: TGTGCCAGCACTCGACAGGGGAAGACTGAAGCTTTCTTT
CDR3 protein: CASTRQGKTEAFF

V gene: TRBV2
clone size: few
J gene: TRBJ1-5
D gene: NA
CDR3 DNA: TGTGCCAGCAGTCAAAGCCCAGGATCCCCCCAGCATTTT
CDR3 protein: CASSQSPGSPQHF

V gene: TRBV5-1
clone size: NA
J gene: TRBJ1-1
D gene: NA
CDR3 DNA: TGCGCCAGCAGTTTGATAGTCAACACTGAAGCTTTCTTT
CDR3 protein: CASSLIVNTEAFF

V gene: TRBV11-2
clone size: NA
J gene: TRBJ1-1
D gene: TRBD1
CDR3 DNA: TGTGCCAGCAGCGTGTCAGGCAGGGGGGAAGCTTTCTTT
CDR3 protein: CASSVSGRGEAFF

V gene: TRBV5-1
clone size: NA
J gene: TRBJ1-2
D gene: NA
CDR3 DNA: TGCGCCAGCAGCTTGACAGACTATGGCTACGCCTTC
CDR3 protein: CASSLTDYGYAF

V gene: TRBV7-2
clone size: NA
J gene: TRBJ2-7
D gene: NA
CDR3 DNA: TGTGCCAGCAGCTACAATCGCAACGAGCAGTACTTC
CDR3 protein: CASSYNRNEQYF

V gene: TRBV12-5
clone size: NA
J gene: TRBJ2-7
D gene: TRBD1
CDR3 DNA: TGTGCTAGTGGTTTGGTTATAGGACAGGGGGCGCCGTACGAGCAGTACTTC
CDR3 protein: CASGLVIGQGAPYEQYF

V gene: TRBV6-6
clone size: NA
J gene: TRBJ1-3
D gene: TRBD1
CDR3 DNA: TGTGCCAGCAGTCGACCGGGACAGGGTACAAACACCATATATTTT
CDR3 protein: CASSRPGQGTNTIYF

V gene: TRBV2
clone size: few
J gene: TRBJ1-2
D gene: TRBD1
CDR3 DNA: TGTGCCAGCAGTGACGTCAGGGGGCTTGGGGGCTACACCTTC
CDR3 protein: CASSDVRGLGGYTF

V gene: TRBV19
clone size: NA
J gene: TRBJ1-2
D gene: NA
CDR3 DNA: TGTGCCAGTAGTATAGATACTTCCTATGGCTACACCTTC
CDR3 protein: CASSIDTSYGYTF

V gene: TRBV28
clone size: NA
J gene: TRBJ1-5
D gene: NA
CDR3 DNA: TGTGCCAGCAGTTTTTTCCTAAATCAGCCCCAGCATTTT
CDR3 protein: CASSFFLNQPQHF

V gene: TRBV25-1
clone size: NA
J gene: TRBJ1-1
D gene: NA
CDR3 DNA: TGTGCCAGCAATAGGTTTGCGGACACTGAAGCTTTCTTT
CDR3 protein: CASNRFADTEAFF

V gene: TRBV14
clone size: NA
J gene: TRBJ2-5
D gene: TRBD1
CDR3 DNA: TGTGCCAGCAGCCGCACCATCGGGACAGGGGGCCAAGAGACCCAGTACTTC
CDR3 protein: CASSRTIGTGGQETQYF

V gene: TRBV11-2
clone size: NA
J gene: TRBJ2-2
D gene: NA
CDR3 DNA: TGTGCCAGCAGCTTAGACTACGGGGAGCTGTTTTTT
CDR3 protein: CASSLDYGELFF

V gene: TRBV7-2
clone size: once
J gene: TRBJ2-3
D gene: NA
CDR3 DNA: TGTGCCAGCAGCTTATATCGCACCCCGGGGGATACGCAGTATTTT
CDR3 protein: CASSLYRTPGDTQYF

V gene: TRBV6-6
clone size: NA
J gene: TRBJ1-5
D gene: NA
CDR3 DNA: TGTGCCAGCAGTTACTCGAAATTAGCGTTCAATCAGCCCCAGCATTTT
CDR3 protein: CASSYSKLAFNQPQHF

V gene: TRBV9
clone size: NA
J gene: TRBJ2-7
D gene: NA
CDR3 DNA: TGTGCCAGCAGCGTAGGAGTAGCGGCCCCGTACGAGCAGTACTTC
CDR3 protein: CASSVGVAAPYEQYF

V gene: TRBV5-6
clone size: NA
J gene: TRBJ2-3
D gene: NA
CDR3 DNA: TGTGCCAGCAGCTTCACGGGAGCGAAAGATACGCAGTATTTT
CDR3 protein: CASSFTGAKDTQYF

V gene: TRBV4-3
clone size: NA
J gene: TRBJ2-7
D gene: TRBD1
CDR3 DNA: TGCGCCAGCAGCCTCGAGACAGGGGGCTACGAGCAGTACTTC
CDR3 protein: CASSLETGGYEQYF

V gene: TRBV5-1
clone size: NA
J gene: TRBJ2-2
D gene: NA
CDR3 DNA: TGCGCCAGCAGCTTGGGTCGAAGTACACAGCCCCGGGAGCTGTTTTTT
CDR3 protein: CASSLGRSTQPRELFF

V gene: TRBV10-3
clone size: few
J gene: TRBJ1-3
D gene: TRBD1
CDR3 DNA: TGTGCCATCAGTGAGGGGGGAAGGGGGCGAAGCTCTGGAAACACCATATATTTT
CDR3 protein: CAISEGGRGRSSGNTIYF

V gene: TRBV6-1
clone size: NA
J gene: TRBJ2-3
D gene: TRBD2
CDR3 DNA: TGTGCCAGCAGTCTAATGGGCGGGGGGACAGATACGCAGTATTTT
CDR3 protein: CASSLMGGGTDTQYF

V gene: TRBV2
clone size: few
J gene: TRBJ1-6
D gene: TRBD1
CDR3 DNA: TGTGCCAGCAGTGTTCTAGGACAGGGTAATTCACCCCTCCACTTT
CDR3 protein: CASSVLGQGNSPLHF

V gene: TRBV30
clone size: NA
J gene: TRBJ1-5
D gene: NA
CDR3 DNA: TGTGCCTGGAGGCATGGGGGGTCTCAGCCCCAGCATTTT
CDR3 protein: CAWRHGGSQPQHF

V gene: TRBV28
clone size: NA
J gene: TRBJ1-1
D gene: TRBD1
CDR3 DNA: TGTGCCAGCAGTTTAAGCGGGACAGGGAACACTGAAGCTTTCTTT
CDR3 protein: CASSLSGTGNTEAFF

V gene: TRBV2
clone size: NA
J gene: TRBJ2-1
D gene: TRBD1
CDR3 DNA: TGTGCCAGCCTCCAAACCGGGACAGTAATTTACAATGAGCAGTTCTTC
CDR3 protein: CASLQTGTVIYNEQFF

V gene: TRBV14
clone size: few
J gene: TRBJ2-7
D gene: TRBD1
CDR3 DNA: TGTGCCAGCAGCTACACAGGGGCAAGCTCCTACGAGCAGTACTTC
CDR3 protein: CASSYTGASSYEQYF

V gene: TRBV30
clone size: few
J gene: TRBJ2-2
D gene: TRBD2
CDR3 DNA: TGTGCCTCGACTACTCTAGCGGGAGGCGCCGGGGAGCTGTTTTTT
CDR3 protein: CASTTLAGGAGELFF

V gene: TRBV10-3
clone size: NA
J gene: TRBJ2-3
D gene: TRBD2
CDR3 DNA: TGTGCCATCACCGGGACTAGCGGGGGAGAACCTAGCACAGATACGCAGTATTTT
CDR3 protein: CAITGTSGGEPSTDTQYF

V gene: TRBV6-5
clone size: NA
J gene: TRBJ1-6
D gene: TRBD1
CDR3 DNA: TGTGCCAGCAGGGGACAGGGGCATTCACCCCTCCACTTT
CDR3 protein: CASRGQGHSPLHF

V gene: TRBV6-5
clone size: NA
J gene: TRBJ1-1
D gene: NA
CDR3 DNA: TGTGCCAGCAGTTACATAGGGGTCGGTGGCACTGAAGCTTTCTTT
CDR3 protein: CASSYIGVGGTEAFF

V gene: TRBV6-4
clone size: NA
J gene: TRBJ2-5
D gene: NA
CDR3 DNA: TGTGCCAGCAGTGCCGACCAAGAGACCCAGTACTTC
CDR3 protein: CASSADQETQYF

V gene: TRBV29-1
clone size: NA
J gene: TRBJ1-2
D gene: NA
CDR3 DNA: TGCAGCGTTGACGCTAACTATGGCTACACCTTC
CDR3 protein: CSVDANYGYTF

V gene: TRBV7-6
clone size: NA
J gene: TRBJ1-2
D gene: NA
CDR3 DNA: TGTGCCAGCAGCCCTATATTTTTTGACATGAACTATGGCTACACCTTC
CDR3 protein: CASSPIFFDMNYGYTF

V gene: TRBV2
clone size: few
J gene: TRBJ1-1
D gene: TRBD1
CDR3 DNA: TGTGCCAGCAGCAGGGGGAGGACTGAAGCTTTCTTT
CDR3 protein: CASSRGRTEAFF

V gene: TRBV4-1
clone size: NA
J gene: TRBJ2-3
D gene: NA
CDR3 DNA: TGCGCCAGCAGCCAAGGTCCGGGGATGGATACGCAGTATTTT
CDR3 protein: CASSQGPGMDTQYF

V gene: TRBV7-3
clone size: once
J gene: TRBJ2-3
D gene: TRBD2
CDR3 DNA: TGTGCCAGCAGCCCCAGCGGGAGGGGCACAGATACGCAGTATTTT
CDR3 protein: CASSPSGRGTDTQYF